This TCR beta chain was sequenced in a study of cytomegalovirus exposure and HLA in healthy donors. The PCR used 60 Vbeta and 13 Jbeta primers. TCRdb's copy holds only in-frame clones and misses some; the assay was immunoSEQ multiplex PCR. This table has 80,000 or so clones, roughly a tenth appearing once. Trimming removed 2 bases from V and 4 bases from J; junction bases left unmatched: 4. In germline, CDR1 is SGHVS, CDR2 FNYEAQ. The CDR3 is made up of 15 amino acids. This clone was seen a few times. Sample: PBMCs. The chain carries TRBV7-6 and TRBJ2-5; TRBD1 aligns across 10 bases. The origin of this receptor is a man aged 60-69 years in good health and CMV-seropositive. The CDR3 DNA sequence: TGTGCCAGCAGCTTACCCGACAGGGGGCTAGAGACCCAGTACTTC. Its translation is CASSLPDRGLETQYF.